A selection of T cell receptor beta chains follows, all from one sample in a study of OX40 agonist ivuxolimab in advanced cancers. Method: immunoSEQ multiplex PCR; TCRdb's copy keeps in-frame clones and lacks some. The profile shows about 62,000 clones, 88% of them singletons. The sequencing used CD4+ or CD8+ T cells sorted from blood, collected in a trial of the OX40 agonist ivuxolimab. These receptors were obtained from an adult with an advanced solid tumor such as melanoma, head and neck, liver or kidney cancer. Each CDR3 is given with its conserved first and last residue. A D gene is named only where the DNA matches it firmly. Size tells how often a clone was seen (once, few, many) or the class of an expanded clone, and some rows leave it out.

>TRBJ1-2|TRBD1|-|TRBV6-1
TGTGCCAGCAGTGAATGGCCAGGGGGAAGAGGCTACACCTTC
CASSEWPGGRGYTF
>TRBJ2-2|-|-|TRBV15
TGTGCCACCAGCGGGGGCACCGGGGAGCTGTTTTTT
CATSGGTGELFF
>TRBJ2-1|TRBD2|few|TRBV6-5
TGTGCCAGCCAGGCTCCGGGGGGCAATGAGCAGTTCTTC
CASQAPGGNEQFF
>TRBJ2-7|-|-|TRBV6-5
TGTGCCAGCAGACCACAAGGGGTCCACGAGCAGTACTTC
CASRPQGVHEQYF
>TRBJ2-3|TRBD1|-|TRBV4-3
TGCGCCAGCAGCCGGACGGACAGGGTAGATACGCAGTATTTT
CASSRTDRVDTQYF
>TRBJ2-1|-|-|TRBV18
TGTGCCAGCTCCAACAGGTCGAGCTCCTACAATGAGCAGTTCTTC
CASSNRSSSYNEQFF
>TRBJ1-5|TRBD1|-|TRBV5-6
TGTGCCAGCAGCTTAAGACAGGGGGGCAATCAGCCCCAGCATTTT
CASSLRQGGNQPQHF
>TRBJ2-5|-|-|TRBV18
TGTGCCAGCTCACCCCCCCGCGAGACCCAGTACTTC
CASSPPRETQYF
>TRBJ2-2|-|once|TRBV6-5
TGTGCCAGCAGTATGGAGTCCCTGGTAACCGGGGAGCTGTTTTTT
CASSMESLVTGELFF
>TRBJ2-3|-|once|TRBV6-1
TGTGCCGGAGGGCTGGGGAACACAGATACGCAGTATTTT
CAGGLGNTDTQYF
>TRBJ1-1|-|-|TRBV9
TGTGCCAGCAGCGTAGGGGGTCCAATAGATGAAGCTTTCTTT
CASSVGGPIDEAFF
>TRBJ2-4|-|-|TRBV7-3
TGTGCCAGCAGCCGGGACTTTGGAAACATTCAGTACTTC
CASSRDFGNIQYF
>TRBJ1-2|-|few|TRBV2
TGTGCCAGCAGTGAAACCCTATATGGCTACACCTTC
CASSETLYGYTF
>TRBJ2-1|TRBD1|-|TRBV29-1
TGCAGCGTTGGGGACAGGGGTAACAATGAGCAGTTCTTC
CSVGDRGNNEQFF
>TRBJ1-1|-|-|TRBV28
TGTGCCAGCACCAACCCCCGAAAGAACACTGAAGCTTTCTTT
CASTNPRKNTEAFF
>TRBJ2-3|-|-|TRBV7-2
TGTGCCAGCAGCTTAGTTTTGGGTACGCAGTATTTT
CASSLVLGTQYF
>TRBJ2-2|-|-|TRBV7-2
TGTGCCAGCAGCTGGCAGCCGGGGGAGCTGTTTTTT
CASSWQPGELFF
>TRBJ1-5|-|-|TRBV10-1
TGCGCCGCGATGGGAGGGGACTCTAATCAGCCCCAGCATTTT
CAAMGGDSNQPQHF
>TRBJ1-6|-|-|TRBV27
TGTGCCAGCAGTTTCCCCAATTCACCCCTCCACTTT
CASSFPNSPLHF
>TRBJ1-1|-|-|TRBV5-1
TGCGCCAGCAGCGTGGAGGCCGGGGACACTGAAGCTTTCTTT
CASSVEAGDTEAFF
>TRBJ1-5|TRBD1|once|TRBV28
TGTGCCAGCAGTGCTGGACAGGGGGGTTATCAGCCCCAGCATTTT
CASSAGQGGYQPQHF
>TRBJ1-1|-|-|TRBV20-1
TGCAGGAAAGGCCACCCCACGGGGGCTTTCTTT
CRKGHPTGAFF
>TRBJ1-2|-|-|TRBV28
TGTGCCAGCAGTTTTCAGGGGAACTATGGCTACACCTTC
CASSFQGNYGYTF
>TRBJ1-4|-|-|TRBV19
TGTGCCAGTACCCACCCGGGAGAGGGAGCTGAAAAACTGTTTTTT
CASTHPGEGAEKLFF
>TRBJ1-3|TRBD1|-|TRBV15
TGTGCCACCAGCAGACCTCCGACAGGGATAAGGCCTTCAGGAAACACCATATATTTT
CATSRPPTGIRPSGNTIYF
>TRBJ2-7|-|-|TRBV7-2
TGTGCCAGCAGCTTAGGCCCCAGCAGCTACGAGCAGTACTTC
CASSLGPSSYEQYF
>TRBJ1-1|-|-|TRBV7-6
TGTGCCAGCAGCTTGGCACAGGTCACTGAAGCTTTCTTT
CASSLAQVTEAFF
>TRBJ1-2|-|-|TRBV4-3
TGCGCCAGCAGCCCTGGGAGGGAGTATGGCTACACCTTC
CASSPGREYGYTF
>TRBJ2-2|-|-|TRBV5-1
TGCGCCAGCAGCCCGGCGAGGGGGGGACTTACGAACACCGGGGAGCTGTTTTTT
CASSPARGGLTNTGELFF
>TRBJ2-5|TRBD2|once|TRBV7-2
TGTGCCAGCAGCTTGGGGGGGGAGGGGACCCAGTACTTC
CASSLGGEGTQYF
>TRBJ2-7|-|-|TRBV6-1
TGTGCCAGCAGCTGGGGGCAACCAGAGCAGTACTTC
CASSWGQPEQYF
>TRBJ2-5|TRBD1|once|TRBV11-1
TGTGCCAGCAGCTTATTTGGGACAGCGGACCAAGAGACCCAGTACTTC
CASSLFGTADQETQYF
>TRBJ1-1|-|-|TRBV21-1
TGTGCCAGCAGCAAAAGAAACGCGGGACAGGCACAAAACACTGAAGCTTTCTTT
CASSKRNAGQAQNTEAFF
>TRBJ1-5|TRBD1|-|TRBV6-5
TGTGCCAGTGCGGAGGGGGCGAGTCAGCCCCAGCATTTT
CASAEGASQPQHF
>TRBJ1-2|-|once|TRBV7-2
TGTGCCAGCAGCCCCTACCCTCCAGCTAACTATGGCTACACCTTC
CASSPYPPANYGYTF
>TRBJ1-4|-|-|TRBV29-1
TGCAGCGTTGGGCCCGATGCAACTAATGAAAAACTGTTTTTT
CSVGPDATNEKLFF
>TRBJ2-7|-|medium-sized|TRBV4-1
TGCGCCAGCAGCCAAGGGCCAGCGAAGGGATTGGACGAGCAGTACTTC
CASSQGPAKGLDEQYF
>TRBJ2-5|TRBD1|-|TRBV6-1
TGTGCCAGCACCGGGACAGTCCAAGAGACCCAGTACTTC
CASTGTVQETQYF
>TRBJ2-1|-|-|TRBV7-9
TGTGCCAGCAGCGCCCATACGGATGAGCAGTTCTTC
CASSAHTDEQFF
>TRBJ2-2|-|-|TRBV2
TGTGCCAGCAGTGAACTAGCTGGTTACACCGGGGAGCTGTTTTTT
CASSELAGYTGELFF
>TRBJ2-1|-|-|TRBV7-2
TGTGCCAGCAGCCCCCGGGCTTCGGCGGACCTCTCCTACAATGAGCAGTTCTTC
CASSPRASADLSYNEQFF
>TRBJ2-1|TRBD2|-|TRBV11-2
TGTGCCAGCAGCTTAGAGGGTAGCGGGAGGGCCGGCAATGAGCAGTTCTTC
CASSLEGSGRAGNEQFF
>TRBJ2-3|-|once|TRBV4-1
TGCGCCAGCAGCCAAGCTAGGTTCACAGATACGCAGTATTTT
CASSQARFTDTQYF
>TRBJ2-1|-|-|TRBV7-9
TGTGCCAGCAGCTTAGTTAGGCAGGGTTCCTACAATGAGCAGTTCTTC
CASSLVRQGSYNEQFF
>TRBJ2-7|TRBD1|-|TRBV28
TGTGCCAGCCCGATTCCCCCGGGACAGGGTATAGGCGAGCAGTACTTC
CASPIPPGQGIGEQYF
>TRBJ2-2|TRBD1|-|TRBV11-3
TGTGCCAGCAGCTTAGGAGCAGGGGGCAGGAAGCTGTTTTTT
CASSLGAGGRKLFF
>TRBJ1-3|TRBD1|-|TRBV5-1
TGCGCCAGAAAGAACAGGGGGCATCGAGGAAACACCATATATTTT
CARKNRGHRGNTIYF
>TRBJ2-2|TRBD1|-|TRBV10-3
TGTGCCATCAGTGAGTCTCAGGGTGGGACAGTTCGAATTTCGAACACCGGGGAGCTGTTTTTT
CAISESQGGTVRISNTGELFF
>TRBJ1-5|-|-|TRBV28
TGTGCCAGCAGTTTAGACTCAAATCAGCCCCAGCATTTT
CASSLDSNQPQHF